A single TCR beta chain is shown here with its context. What it binds is unknown. Clones were read by immunoSEQ multiplex PCR, and TCRdb kept only the in-frame ones, dropping some. Of 55,000 to 60,000 clones detected, 75% to 90% appear once; the ten largest clones hold 0.75%. The germline CDR1 and CDR2 sequences are SGDLS and YYNGEE. Trimming took 4 bases from V and 2 from J, leaving 15 bases between them. There are 15 residues in the CDR3. This sample stems from a study of OX40 agonist ivuxolimab in advanced cancers. Study-level background: Cancers in dose escalation were hepatocellular, melanoma, renal cell and head and neck. A mean age of roughly 60 years, range about 20 to 90, was recorded, and about 83% were male. Study-level points and caveats: Within 6 weeks, CD4+ and CD8+ blood T cells expanded clonally at 0.1 to 3.0 mg/kg. The expanded peripheral T cells' antigen specificity was not determined.

The genes are TRBV9 and TRBJ1-1; D perhaps matches TRBD1 (5 bases). This receptor was obtained from an adult with an advanced solid tumor such as melanoma, head and neck, liver or kidney cancer. This specimen was CD4+ or CD8+ T cells sorted from blood, taken in a trial of the OX40 agonist ivuxolimab. The CDR3 loop reads CASSLWGELNTEAFF. CDR3 bases: TGTGCCAGCAGCCTCTGGGGGGAGTTAAACACTGAAGCTTTCTTT.